The rows below give T cell receptor beta chains drawn from one sample of a study of monozygotic twins with inflammatory bowel disease. TCRdb re-analyzed the 5' RACE reads; it lists each CDR3 protein once, without DNA. The listing records about 330,000 distinct CDR3 sequences. Material: blood. The receptors were sampled from a human donor with ulcerative colitis or Crohn's disease, or a healthy co-twin of an affected twin (not recorded which). Each CDR3 is given with its conserved first and last residue. Each record gives: V gene, J gene, CDR3 protein.

v_gene: TRBV6-2/TRBV6-3; j_gene: TRBJ1-1; CDR3aa: CASSSDRVGTEAFF
v_gene: TRBV10-2; j_gene: TRBJ2-7; CDR3aa: CASSDNPGQSYEQYF
v_gene: TRBV5-1; j_gene: TRBJ2-4; CDR3aa: CASSLGTKKYIQYF
v_gene: TRBV28; j_gene: TRBJ2-7; CDR3aa: CASTSPRPYEQYF
v_gene: TRBV11-3; j_gene: TRBJ2-3; CDR3aa: CASSLGQISTDTQYF
v_gene: TRBV6-1; j_gene: TRBJ2-2; CDR3aa: CASRRGLENTGELFF
v_gene: TRBV6-6; j_gene: TRBJ1-2; CDR3aa: CASSYSATSVSYTF
v_gene: TRBV6-5; j_gene: TRBJ1-5; CDR3aa: CASSYSKGQGEPQHF
v_gene: TRBV10-3; j_gene: TRBJ2-1; CDR3aa: CAISESNEQFF
v_gene: TRBV6-1; j_gene: TRBJ1-4; CDR3aa: CASTKPRGGLETEKLFF
v_gene: TRBV5-1; j_gene: TRBJ2-5; CDR3aa: CASRYQETQYF
v_gene: TRBV10-3; j_gene: TRBJ2-7; CDR3aa: CAISESGSLSYEQYF
v_gene: TRBV7-9; j_gene: TRBJ1-3; CDR3aa: CASSLVAASGNTIYF
v_gene: TRBV6-1; j_gene: TRBJ2-3; CDR3aa: CASQTRGGERNTQYF
v_gene: TRBV5-1; j_gene: TRBJ1-4; CDR3aa: CASSDGGFEEKLFF
v_gene: TRBV6-5; j_gene: TRBJ1-6; CDR3aa: CASSYSRAGGVANNSPLHF
v_gene: TRBV6-1; j_gene: TRBJ2-2; CDR3aa: CASSVLQGHTGELFF
v_gene: TRBV11-3; j_gene: TRBJ2-1; CDR3aa: CAGHRGANEQFF
v_gene: TRBV6-2/TRBV6-3; j_gene: TRBJ2-2; CDR3aa: CASSYSIGQTGELFF
v_gene: TRBV20-1; j_gene: TRBJ1-2; CDR3aa: CSAHLGGPNYGYTF
v_gene: TRBV28; j_gene: TRBJ2-2; CDR3aa: CASSQGTGPNTGELFF
v_gene: TRBV5-1; j_gene: TRBJ2-5; CDR3aa: CASSRQGGETQYF
v_gene: TRBV2; j_gene: TRBJ1-2; CDR3aa: CASSEARQGTDGYTF
v_gene: TRBV20-1; j_gene: TRBJ2-3; CDR3aa: CSARVRGGPDTQYF
v_gene: TRBV15; j_gene: TRBJ2-3; CDR3aa: CATSTGLAASTDTQYF
v_gene: TRBV19; j_gene: TRBJ2-7; CDR3aa: CASSMNRGGYEQYF
v_gene: TRBV7-9; j_gene: TRBJ1-2; CDR3aa: CASRKEGISGYTF
v_gene: TRBV4-3; j_gene: TRBJ2-1; CDR3aa: CASSQGVTGLAGGNEQFF
v_gene: TRBV12-5; j_gene: TRBJ2-7; CDR3aa: CASGLVLGTSGRARYEQYF
v_gene: TRBV20-1; j_gene: TRBJ2-1; CDR3aa: CSGRDRGLNEQFF
v_gene: TRBV5-4; j_gene: TRBJ2-5; CDR3aa: CASSSTPGAGETQYF
v_gene: TRBV10-3; j_gene: TRBJ1-2; CDR3aa: CAISDPALRGNGYTF
v_gene: TRBV7-2; j_gene: TRBJ1-1; CDR3aa: CASSLERTQVAFF
v_gene: TRBV27; j_gene: TRBJ2-5; CDR3aa: CASSPQAGGPKGQETQYF
v_gene: TRBV12-3/TRBV12-4; j_gene: TRBJ1-4; CDR3aa: CASSSRVSGEKLFF
v_gene: TRBV20-1; j_gene: TRBJ2-3; CDR3aa: CSATNRDTQYF
v_gene: TRBV7-2; j_gene: TRBJ2-5; CDR3aa: CASFRGYGGGKETQYF
v_gene: TRBV20-1; j_gene: TRBJ2-7; CDR3aa: CSARTGITYEQYF